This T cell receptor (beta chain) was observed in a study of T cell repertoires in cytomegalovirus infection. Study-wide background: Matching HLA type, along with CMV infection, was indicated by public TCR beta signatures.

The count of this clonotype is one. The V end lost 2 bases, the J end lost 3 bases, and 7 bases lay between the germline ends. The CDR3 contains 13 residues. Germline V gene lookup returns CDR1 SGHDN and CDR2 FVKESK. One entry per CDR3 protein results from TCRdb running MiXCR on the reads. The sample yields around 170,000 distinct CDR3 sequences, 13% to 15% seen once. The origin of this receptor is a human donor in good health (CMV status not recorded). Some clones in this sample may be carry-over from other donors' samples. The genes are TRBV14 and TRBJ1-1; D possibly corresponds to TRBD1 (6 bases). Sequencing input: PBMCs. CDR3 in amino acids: CASSQHRDTEAFF. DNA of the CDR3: TGTGCCAGCAGCCAACACAGGGACACTGAAGCTTTCTTT.